This entry lists 16 T cell receptor beta chains sequenced from one sample in a study of shared clonotypes between healthy human individuals. Assay used: immunoSEQ multiplex PCR; TCRdb lists only in-frame clones, some missing. The data show around 990,000 clones, 70% to 80% seen once. The sequenced material came from memory CD4+ T cells from PBMCs. The subset is: CD45RA-negative fraction. The origin of the receptors is a man aged 18 to 30 in good health. Some clones in this sample may be carry-over from other donors' samples.

CDR3 sequence: CASSSAHGRYGYTF. The DNA for the CDR3 is TGTGCCAGCAGCTCAGCTCATGGAAGGTATGGCTACACCTTC. The chain employs TRBV7-2 and TRBJ1-2; D is uncertain. The CDR3 is 14 amino acids. The ends were cut back, 4 bases at V and 5 bases at J, with 14 bases in the middle. Germline assignment: CDR1 SGHTA and CDR2 FQGNSA.

The V gene is TRBV29-1, the J gene TRBJ1-1, with D uncertain. Deletions cut 4 bases from V and 1 base from J, with 10 bases between. The CDR3 has 13 amino acids. Germline V gene sequence: CDR1 SQVTM, CDR2 ANQGSEA. The CDR3 DNA sequence: TGCAGCGTTGTTATCTGGGAGAACACTGAAGCTTTCTTT. It translates to CSVVIWENTEAFF. The full variable domain, in which reference TRBV29-1 and TRBJ1-1 provide the parts outside the CDR3, is SAVISQKPSRDICQRGTSLTIQCQVDSQVTMMFWYRQQPGQSLTLIATANQGSEATYESGFVIDKFPISRPNLTFSTLTVSNMSPEDSSIYLCSVVIWENTEAFFGQGTRLTVV.

The chain is built from TRBV6-5 and TRBJ2-3; 8 bases agree with TRBD1. Germline CDR1 and CDR2: MNHEY and SVGAGI. The CDR3 sequence is 15 residues long. V lost 5 bases and J lost 1; bases outside the gene matches: 5. CDR3 loop: CASSPQTGGTDTQYF. CDR3 coding DNA: TGTGCCAGCAGTCCTCAGACAGGGGGCACAGATACGCAGTATTTT.

This clone was recorded only once. The chain recombines TRBV2 with TRBJ1-2; D might be TRBD1 (6 bases). The V and J ends lost 6 bases and 5 bases respectively, with 7 bases between them. CDR3 size: 11 residues. Germline loops: CDR1 SNHLY, CDR2 FYNNEI. The CDR3 loop reads CASSGQYGYTF. In DNA form, the CDR3 reads TGTGCCAGCAGCGGACAGTATGGCTACACCTTC.

This chain joins TRBV7-9 and TRBJ1-3; D possibly corresponds to TRBD1 (6 bases). This CDR3 region has 13 residues. The V and J ends lost 5 bases and 8 bases respectively, with 13 bases between them. The germline V gene encodes CDR1 SEHNR and CDR2 FQNEAQ (reference sequence). The CDR3 region has the DNA TGTGCCAGCAGCCCGGGACAAGCGGACACCATATATTTT. Amino acids: CASSPGQADTIYF. The full variable domain, with the rest looked up from reference TRBV7-9 and TRBJ1-3, is DTGVSQNPRHKITKRGQNVTFRCDPISEHNRLYWYRQTLGQGPEFLTYFQNEAQLEKSRLLSDRFSAERPKGSFSTLEIQRTEQGDSAMYLCASSPGQADTIYFGEGSWLTVV.

The V call is TRBV5-4, the J call TRBJ2-6; D is uncertain. The V gene lost 2 bases and the J gene lost 0 bases, with 6 bases spanning the gap. The CDR3 is made up of 15 amino acids. Germline loops: CDR1 SGHNT, CDR2 YYREEE (reference sequence). DNA of the CDR3: TGTGCCAGCAGCTTAGTGCGCTCTGGGGCCAACGTCCTGACTTTC. Protein: CASSLVRSGANVLTF.

The chain joins TRBV5-1 to TRBJ2-2; D unresolved. Looked up from germline, CDR1 is SGHRS and CDR2 is YFSETQ. Trimming took off 0 bases at V and 6 bases at J, with 12 bases between the two ends. This CDR3 is built from 15 residues. CDR3 bases: TGCGCCAGCAGCTTGGAAACAGATGATTCCGGGGAGCTGTTTTTT. Its translation: CASSLETDDSGELFF.

The V and J genes are TRBV7-3 and TRBJ2-3, with a weak D call TRBD2 (6 bases). CDR1 is SGHTA, CDR2 FQGTGA, per germline. V was shortened by 1 base and J by 2 bases, with 10 bases between the two germline ends. The CDR3 is 15 amino acids. The CDR3 bases are TGTGCCAGCAGCTTAAGGGGGACTTTCACAGATACGCAGTATTTT. Translated, it gives CASSLRGTFTDTQYF.

The genes are TRBV2 and TRBJ2-7; weak D call: TRBD1 (7 bases). The germline V gene has CDR1 SNHLY and CDR2 FYNNEI. V dropped 8 bases and J dropped 3 bases, with 14 bases sitting between them. The CDR3 runs 13 residues. The CDR3 loop is CASGGTVRYEQYF. The DNA for the CDR3 is TGTGCCAGCGGGGGGACAGTCCGCTACGAGCAGTACTTC. Looking up the rest from reference TRBV2 and TRBJ2-7 gives the full variable domain: EPEVTQTPSHQVTQMGQEVILRCVPISNHLYFYWYRQILGQKVEFLVSFYNNEISEKSEIFDDQFSVERPDGSNFTLKIRSTKLEDSAMYFCASGGTVRYEQYFGPGTRLTVT.

This chain links TRBV13 with TRBJ1-2; 10 bases fit TRBD1. Trimming at V came to 7 bases and at J to 4 bases, leaving 6 bases not matched to a gene. CDR3 length: 14 residues. CDR1 is PRHDT, CDR2 FYEKMQ, per germline (reference sequence). The CDR3 DNA is TGTGCCAGCAATCGACAGGGGGCTGGCTATGGCTACACCTTC. Translation gives CASNRQGAGYGYTF.

The chain carries TRBV4-2 and TRBJ1-2; D is perhaps TRBD1 (6 bases). Looked up from germline, CDR1 is LGHNA and CDR2 is YNFKEQ. This CDR3 spans 14 amino acids. V lost 4 bases to trimming and J lost 8 bases, with 17 bases between them. CDR3: CASSLLPGAEGYTF. CDR3 DNA sequence: TGTGCCAGCAGCCTCCTGCCGGGGGCGGAAGGCTACACCTTC.

A single count supports this clone. The chain joins TRBV6-6 to TRBJ2-1, with D perhaps TRBD1 (5 bases). Germline V CDR1 and CDR2: MNHNY, SVGAGI (reference sequence). The germline V and J ends were trimmed by 6 bases and 6 bases, with 15 bases remaining between them. CDR3 size: 14 residues. DNA for the CDR3: TGTGCCAGCAGCAGCGTGGTGACAGCCAATGAGCAGTTCTTC. Protein: CASSSVVTANEQFF.

The rearrangement joins TRBV6-6 to TRBJ2-7; D is unresolved. V was pared by 10 bases and J by 0 bases, with 13 bases between. The germline V gene has CDR1 MNHNY and CDR2 SVGAGI (reference sequence). The CDR3 is made up of 13 amino acids. CDR3 protein: CATRSAVSYEQYF. In nucleotides, the CDR3 is TGTGCCACTCGGTCGGCGGTCTCCTACGAGCAGTACTTC.

This rearrangement joins TRBV15 to TRBJ2-3, with 7 positions matching TRBD2. The germline CDR1 and CDR2 sequences are LNHNV and YYDKDF (reference sequence). J lost 0 bases, V lost 3 bases, and 3 bases had no gene match. The CDR3 runs to 15 residues. CDR3 in DNA: TGTGCCACCAGCAGGGATAGCGGGAGCACAGATACGCAGTATTTT. It specifies CATSRDSGSTDTQYF. The full variable domain, its missing parts supplied by reference TRBV15 and TRBJ2-3, is DAMVIQNPRYQVTQFGKPVTLSCSQTLNHNVMYWYQQKSSQAPKLLFHYYDKDFNNEADTPDNFQSRRPNTSFCFLDIRSPGLGDTAMYLCATSRDSGSTDTQYFGPGTRLTVL.

The rearrangement joins TRBV18 to TRBJ2-1; 9 nucleotides align to TRBD2. The CDR3 contains 15 residues. Losses at the gene ends were 5 bases for V and 9 bases for J; bases not matched to a gene: 11. Germline-derived CDR1 and CDR2 are KGHSH and LQKENI. DNA of the CDR3: TGTGCCAGCTCAGGATTTAGCGGGAGTAATAGTGAGCAGTTCTTC. This gives the protein CASSGFSGSNSEQFF.

The chain is built from TRBV28 and TRBJ1-4; D may be TRBD1 (6 bases). The CDR3 runs 17 residues. Trimming removed 5 bases at V and 2 bases at J, with 18 bases between. The germline CDR1 and CDR2 sequences are MDHEN and SYDVKM. The CDR3 DNA follows: TGTGCCAGCAGTAGTGGGGGCACCCTGTCGACTAATGAAAAACTGTTTTTT. Translated: CASSSGGTLSTNEKLFF.